This T cell receptor (beta chain) is drawn from a study of long-term antiretroviral therapy in people with HIV. An immunoSEQ assay, version v3.0, was performed at survey level. TCRdb's copy holds only in-frame clones and misses some; the assay was immunoSEQ multiplex PCR. The sample contains over 35,000 clones, around 75% of which appear only once. This clone was recorded a few times. There are 14 residues in the CDR3. Germline V lookup: CDR1 KGHSH, CDR2 LQKENI. V was cut by 1 base and J by 2 bases, with 8 bases left in between. The receptor was isolated from a man aged 18 to 30 with HIV. Sequencing was performed on unsorted PBMCs, taken 1.5 years after starting antiretroviral therapy. V usage is TRBV18 and J usage is TRBJ1-2; no clear D gene. The chain's CDR3 is CASSPQSGNYGYTF. The CDR3 DNA follows: TGTGCCAGCTCACCACAAAGCGGGAACTATGGCTACACCTTC.